This TCR beta chain stems from a study of blood T cell repertoires in COVID-19. This clone was observed a handful of times. Germline V CDR1 and CDR2: LNHDA, SQIVND (reference sequence). Unmatched junction bases numbered 10, after V lost 3 bases and J lost 6 bases. The CDR3 is 16 amino acids. Data came from immunoSEQ multiplex PCR; TCRdb stores just in-frame clones and leaves some out. The table shows nearly 350,000 clones, with more than 70% occurring only once. The sequenced material came from peripheral blood. The TCR was taken from a man aged 30-40 years with active or convalescent COVID-19. The chain recombines TRBV19 with TRBJ2-3; 9 bases are shared with TRBD1. CDR3 coding DNA: TGTGCCAGTAGTATTGGAGGGACAGGGCGGCACGATACGCAGTATTTT. Residues: CASSIGGTGRHDTQYF.